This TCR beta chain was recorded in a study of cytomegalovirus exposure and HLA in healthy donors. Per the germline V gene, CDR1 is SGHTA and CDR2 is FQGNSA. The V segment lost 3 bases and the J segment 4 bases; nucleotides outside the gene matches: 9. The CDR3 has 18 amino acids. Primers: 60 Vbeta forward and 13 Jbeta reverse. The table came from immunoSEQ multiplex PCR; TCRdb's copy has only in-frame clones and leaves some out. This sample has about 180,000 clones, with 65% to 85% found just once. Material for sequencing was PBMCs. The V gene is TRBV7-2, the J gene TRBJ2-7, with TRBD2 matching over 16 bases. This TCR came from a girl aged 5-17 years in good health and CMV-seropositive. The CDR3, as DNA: TGTGCCAGCAGCTTTCACGGGACTAGCGGGAGGGCCCTGTACGAGCAGTACTTC. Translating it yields CASSFHGTSGRALYEQYF. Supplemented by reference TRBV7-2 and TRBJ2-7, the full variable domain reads GAGVSQSPSNKVTEKGKDVELRCDPISGHTALYWYRQSLGQGLEFLIYFQGNSAPDKSGLPSDRFSAERTGGSVSTLTIQRTQQEDSAVYLCASSFHGTSGRALYEQYFGPGTRLTVT.